Following are 26 T cell receptor beta chains from one sample sequenced in a study of T cell repertoires in cytomegalovirus infection. TCRdb re-called the reads through MiXCR, storing one row per CDR3 protein. This table has around 430,000 distinct CDR3 sequences, more than 40% appearing once. Antigen specificity for these receptors is unknown. The material was cultured PBMCs, obtained from culture after CMV antigen stimulation. The receptors stem from a human donor in good health (CMV status not recorded). Some clones in this sample may be carry-over from other donors' samples.

This rearrangement joins TRBV7-2 to TRBJ1-1; D call uncertain. The V gene's germline CDR1 is SGHTA and CDR2 FQGNSA. Trimming pared 0 bases from V and 5 bases from J, leaving 7 bases between. CDR3 length equals 13 residues. The DNA of the CDR3 is TGTGCCAGCAGCTTAGCGATAAGGACTGAAGCTTTCTTT. This gives the protein CASSLAIRTEAFF.

The rearrangement uses TRBV20-1 and TRBJ1-3, with 11 bases identical to TRBD1. Germline V gives CDR1 DFQATT, CDR2 SNEGSKA (reference sequence). Trimming took 5 bases from V and 4 from J; bases not matched to a gene: 7. The CDR3 runs 15 residues. CDR3 loop: CSAEGTGGKGNTIYF. CDR3 DNA sequence: TGCAGTGCTGAAGGGACAGGGGGTAAGGGAAACACCATATATTTT.

The gene calls are TRBV7-2 and TRBJ2-1; D gene uncertain. This CDR3 spans 16 amino acids. Germline assignment: CDR1 SGHTA and CDR2 FQGNSA. V shed 1 base and J shed 2 bases, with 12 bases lying between them. CDR3 region: CASSLGSVAAYNEQFF. The CDR3 nucleotides read TGTGCCAGCAGCTTAGGGTCGGTGGCGGCCTACAATGAGCAGTTCTTC.

This chain joins TRBV18 and TRBJ2-5; 8 nucleotides agree with TRBD1. This CDR3 comprises 16 residues. Germline CDR1 and CDR2: KGHSH and LQKENI. V gave up 4 bases and J gave up 0 bases; unmatched junction bases: 7. This chain's CDR3 is CASSRDRGQYQETQYF. DNA for the CDR3: TGTGCCAGCTCACGCGACAGGGGACAGTACCAAGAGACCCAGTACTTC.

The CDR3 loop is CASSPGLRTEAFF. The CDR3 DNA reads TGTGCCAGCAGCCCCGGTCTTAGGACTGAAGCTTTCTTT. The rearrangement joins TRBV7-2 to TRBJ1-1; D unclear. The germline V gene has CDR1 SGHTA and CDR2 FQGNSA. The CDR3 sequence is 13 residues long. Trimming removed 5 bases from V and 5 bases from J, with 12 bases in between.

V is TRBV20-1 and J is TRBJ1-5; 7 bases line up with TRBD1. The V and J ends lost 6 bases and 5 bases, in that order; junction bases with no gene match: 13. There are 15 residues in the CDR3. In germline, CDR1 is DFQATT, CDR2 SNEGSKA (reference sequence). The CDR3 coding sequence is TGCAGTGCCGCTGGCCCGGGACAGACCTATCAGCCCCAGCATTTT. This codes for CSAAGPGQTYQPQHF.

Of note for this clonotype: The junction and the germline gene differ at one end; a read error may be behind it. V gene TRBV11-2 combines with J gene TRBJ1-3; maybe TRBD1 (6 bases). Germline lookup yields CDR1 SGHAT and CDR2 FQNNGV. The CDR3 has 15 residues. CDR3 region: CASSLGGGAGNTIYF. The DNA for the CDR3 is TGTGCCAGCAGCTTAGGAGGGGGGGCTGGCAACACCATATATTTT.

The chain uses TRBV18 and TRBJ1-4; D is ambiguous. The CDR3 extends over 13 amino acids. The V and J ends lost 0 bases and 8 bases respectively, with 7 bases between them. Germline CDR1 and CDR2: KGHSH and LQKENI. CDR3: CASSPPSSEKLFF. CDR3 nucleotides: TGTGCCAGCTCACCACCTTCTTCCGAAAAACTGTTTTTT.

This clonotype showed up many times. V is TRBV6-5 and J is TRBJ2-1, with TRBD1 as a possible D gene (5 bases). The CDR3 contains 13 residues. CDR1 is MNHEY, CDR2 SVGAGI, per germline. With 3 bases removed from V and 4 bases from J, the gap between germline ends came to 7 bases. The CDR3 is CASSYDSYNEQFF. The DNA of the CDR3 is TGTGCCAGCAGTTATGACAGTTACAATGAGCAGTTCTTC.

In this sample, this clonotype turned up a few times. V and J are TRBV19 and TRBJ1-2, with TRBD1 identical over 7 bases. Germline CDR1 reads LNHDA; CDR2 reads SQIVND (reference sequence). The trim removed 4 bases at V and 8 bases at J, leaving 16 bases unmatched. The CDR3 has 16 amino acids. The CDR3 bases are TGTGCCAGTAGTAAACAGACGACAGGGTCACTGGAAGGCTACACCTTC. Its translation: CASSKQTTGSLEGYTF. Full variable domain (rest looked up from reference TRBV19 and TRBJ1-2): DGGITQSPKYLFRKEGQNVTLSCEQNLNHDAMYWYRQDPGQGLRLIYYSQIVNDFQKGDIAEGYSVSREKKESFPLTVTSAQKNPTAFYLCASSKQTTGSLEGYTFGSGTRLTVV.

The CDR3 is CASSPTQAVSSYNEQFF. The CDR3 region has the DNA TGTGCCAGCAGCCCTACGCAAGCGGTTAGTTCCTACAATGAGCAGTTCTTC. V gene TRBV11-3 combines with J gene TRBJ2-1; D is possibly TRBD2 (5 bases). Trimming pared 5 bases from V and 1 base from J, leaving 18 bases between. This CDR3 spans 17 amino acids. Germline assignment: CDR1 SGHNT and CDR2 YENEEA.

The gene calls are TRBV7-2 and TRBJ2-5; D unresolved. The CDR3 covers 12 residues. V was pared by 5 bases and J by 4 bases, with 8 bases between. Looked up from germline, CDR1 is SGHTA and CDR2 is FQGNSA. The CDR3 nucleotides read TGTGCCAGCAGCCCCCCCAGAGAGACCCAGTACTTC. Encoded protein: CASSPPRETQYF.

To note about this clonotype: Being one base from a much bigger clone, this may be a read error. The chain couples TRBV11-2 to TRBJ2-2; D is perhaps TRBD2 (5 bases). CDR1 is SGHAT, CDR2 FQNNGV, per germline. Trimming stripped 3 bases from V and 0 bases from J, with 17 bases between. This CDR3 is built from 18 residues. The CDR3 region has the DNA TGTGCCAGCAGCTTGCTCCCCCAAAGAGGGACGAACACCGGGGAGCTGTTTTTT. Amino acid sequence: CASSLLPQRGTNTGELFF.

This sequence joins TRBV5-4 and TRBJ2-1, with a possible D match to TRBD1 (5 bases). Trimming removed 0 bases at V and 10 bases at J, with 17 bases between. The CDR3 contains 15 residues. Germline CDR1 SGHNT, CDR2 YYREEE (reference sequence). CDR3 in amino acids: CASSLATEAGREQFF. The CDR3 coding sequence is TGTGCCAGCAGCTTGGCCACTGAGGCAGGGCGCGAGCAGTTCTTC.

This clonotype was seen more than once but under ten times. This CDR3 reads CASSPQGRTSGLYNEQFF. The CDR3 DNA is TGTGCCAGCAGCCCCCAAGGACGGACTAGCGGATTATACAATGAGCAGTTCTTC. The V gene is TRBV6-6, the J gene TRBJ2-1, with TRBD2 matching over 10 bases. V shed 6 bases and J 4 bases; nucleotides not matched to a gene: 15. Germline-derived CDR1 and CDR2 are MNHNY and SVGAGI (reference sequence). The CDR3 is 18 residues long.

The CDR3 sequence is CASSGSTGADGYTF. The DNA for the CDR3 is TGTGCCAGCAGCGGGAGCACAGGGGCGGATGGCTACACCTTC. The chain couples TRBV2 to TRBJ1-2; 7 bases are a match to TRBD1. Germline V lookup: CDR1 SNHLY, CDR2 FYNNEI. Unmatched junction bases numbered 10, after V lost 6 bases and J lost 6 bases. The CDR3 runs to 14 residues. The variable domain in full, with the rest retrieved from reference TRBV2 and TRBJ1-2, is EPEVTQTPSHQVTQMGQEVILRCVPISNHLYFYWYRQILGQKVEFLVSFYNNEISEKSEIFDDQFSVERPDGSNFTLKIRSTKLEDSAMYFCASSGSTGADGYTFGSGTRLTVV.

This clonotype was seen ten or more times. This rearrangement joins TRBV7-8 to TRBJ1-1, with no clear D. Germline CDR1 reads SGHVS; CDR2 reads FQNEAQ. Trimming took 2 bases from V and 10 from J, leaving 11 bases between them. The CDR3 runs to 12 residues. The CDR3 spells CASSLNPELAFF. The CDR3 nucleotides are TGTGCCAGCAGCTTAAACCCGGAATTAGCTTTCTTT.

This chain uses TRBV7-2 with TRBJ1-1; D is undetermined. CDR3 length: 8 amino acids. CDR1 is SGHTA and CDR2 is FQGNSA in the germline V gene. The chain's CDR3 is CAEPGAFF. As DNA, the CDR3 is TGTGCAGAGCCGGGGGCTTTCTTT. Filled out from reference TRBV7-2 and TRBJ1-1, the complete variable domain reads GAGVSQSPSNKVTEKGKDVELRCDPISGHTALYWYRQSLGQGLEFLIYFQGNSAPDKSGLPSDRFSAERTGGSVSTLTIQRTQQEDSAVYLCAEPGAFFGQGTRLTVV.

In its sample, this clonotype was seen once. The chain links TRBV6-6 to TRBJ2-4, with D tentatively TRBD2 (6 bases). CDR1 MNHNY and CDR2 SVGAGI come from the germline V gene (reference sequence). V dropped 6 bases and J dropped 8 bases, with 17 bases sitting between them. The CDR3 is 14 residues long. This chain's CDR3 is CASRLGGPVDIQYF. The CDR3 DNA follows: TGTGCCAGCAGGCTAGGAGGGCCGGTAGACATTCAGTACTTC.

The chain recombines TRBV7-2 with TRBJ2-3, with D tentatively TRBD2 (5 bases). Trimming left V 11 bases short and J 5 bases short, with 20 bases between. Germline values: CDR1 SGHTA, CDR2 FQGNSA. This CDR3 contains 14 residues. For the CDR3, the DNA is TGTGCCGGAGCCAGCAGCTTGGCGGGAGATACGCAGTATTTT. Translating it yields CAGASSLAGDTQYF.

This clonotype showed up just a few times. V is TRBV6-6 and J is TRBJ1-5; a possible D gene is TRBD1 (6 bases). CDR3 length: 13 residues. Germline CDR1 reads MNHNY; CDR2 reads SVGAGI (reference sequence). V was cut by 8 bases and J by 6 bases, with 14 bases left in between. The CDR3 sequence: CASGRGLGQPQHF. Here the CDR3 DNA reads TGTGCCAGCGGGCGGGGGCTCGGTCAGCCCCAGCATTTT.

The J gene is TRBJ2-2, the V gene TRBV7-2; a weak D match, TRBD2 (5 bases). The CDR3 has 13 amino acids. The germline V and J ends were trimmed by 2 bases and 7 bases, with 8 bases remaining between them. Germline V gives CDR1 SGHTA, CDR2 FQGNSA. In DNA, the CDR3 is TGTGCCAGCAGCTTAATTAGCGTCGGGGAGCTGTTTTTT. Amino acid sequence: CASSLISVGELFF.

The chain links TRBV28 to TRBJ2-4; D might be TRBD2 (6 bases). The CDR3 contains 13 residues. CDR1 is MDHEN and CDR2 is SYDVKM in the germline V gene. V was trimmed by 8 bases and J by 1 base, leaving 9 bases between them. CDR3 loop: CASFTSAKNIQYF. For the CDR3, the DNA is TGTGCCAGCTTTACTAGCGCCAAAAACATTCAGTACTTC. The full variable domain, with the rest looked up from reference TRBV28 and TRBJ2-4, is DVKVTQSSRYLVKRTGEKVFLECVQDMDHENMFWYRQDPGLGLRLIYFSYDVKMKEKGDIPEGYSVSREKKERFSLILESASTNQTSMYLCASFTSAKNIQYFGAGTRLSVL.

This chain links TRBV20-1 with TRBJ1-5; 7 bases match TRBD1. From germline, CDR1 is DFQATT and CDR2 SNEGSKA (reference sequence). The V segment lost 2 bases and the J segment 0 bases; nucleotides outside the gene matches: 7. The CDR3 extends over 16 amino acids. CDR3 residues: CSARLGQSYSNQPQHF. The CDR3 coding sequence is TGCAGTGCTAGATTGGGACAGTCATATAGCAATCAGCCCCAGCATTTT.

DNA of the CDR3: TGTGCCAGCAGTGAAGTGAGACAGGGGACAACTAATGAAAAACTGTTTTTT. It specifies CASSEVRQGTTNEKLFF. The genes are TRBV6-1 and TRBJ1-4, with TRBD1 matching over 8 bases. Germline values: CDR1 MNHNS, CDR2 SASEGT. Trimming at V came to 1 base and at J to 0 bases, leaving 4 bases not matched to a gene. This CDR3 region has 17 residues.

This clonotype was observed a handful of times. CDR3 amino acids: CASSYSNSVNYGYTF. In DNA, the CDR3 is TGTGCCAGCAGTTACAGTAACAGCGTTAACTATGGCTACACCTTC. This chain joins TRBV6-5 and TRBJ1-2; D is ambiguous. Trimming took 2 bases from V and 1 from J, leaving 11 bases between them. CDR1 is MNHEY, CDR2 SVGAGI, per germline. There are 15 residues in the CDR3.